The T cell receptor (beta chain) described here comes from a study of blood T cell repertoires in COVID-19. Study information: Acute-phase and convalescent COVID-19 samples originated in the United States, Italy and Spain.

Germline CDR1 and CDR2: SGHTA and FQGNSA. The CDR3 totals 15 residues. The V gene end was trimmed by 0 bases and the J gene end by 5 bases; junction bases not matched to a gene: 3. In the authors' workflow: Reference gene primer amplification yielded estimated nucleated cell counts. Produced via immunoSEQ multiplex PCR; TCRdb's table is partial and in-frame only. The V and J calls and clone size come from that table; D and trimming were worked out from the DNA. The table records 70,000 or so clones, roughly 91% of them present only once. Sequenced: peripheral blood. This clonotype was obtained from a man between 60 and 75 years old with acute or convalescent COVID-19. This rearrangement joins TRBV7-2 to TRBJ2-2, with TRBD2 matching 7 bases. CDR3 nucleotides: TGTGCCAGCAGCTTAGCGGGACTAAGTACCGGGGAGCTGTTTTTT. This codes for CASSLAGLSTGELFF.